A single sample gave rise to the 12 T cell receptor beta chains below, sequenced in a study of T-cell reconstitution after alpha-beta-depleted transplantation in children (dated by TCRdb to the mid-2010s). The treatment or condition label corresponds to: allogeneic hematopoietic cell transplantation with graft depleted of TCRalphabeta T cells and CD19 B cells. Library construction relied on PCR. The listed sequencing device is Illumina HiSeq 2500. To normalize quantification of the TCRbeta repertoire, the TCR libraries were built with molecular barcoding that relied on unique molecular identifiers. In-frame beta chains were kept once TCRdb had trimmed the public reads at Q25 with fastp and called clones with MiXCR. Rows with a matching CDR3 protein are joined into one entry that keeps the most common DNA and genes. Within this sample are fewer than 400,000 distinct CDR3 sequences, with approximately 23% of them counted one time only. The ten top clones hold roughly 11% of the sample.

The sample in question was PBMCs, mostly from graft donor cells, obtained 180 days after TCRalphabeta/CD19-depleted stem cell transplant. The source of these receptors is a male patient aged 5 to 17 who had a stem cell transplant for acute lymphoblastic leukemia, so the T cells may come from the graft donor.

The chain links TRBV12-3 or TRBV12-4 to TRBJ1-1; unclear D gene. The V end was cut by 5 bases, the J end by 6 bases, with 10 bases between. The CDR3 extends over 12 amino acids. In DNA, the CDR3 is TGTGCCAGCAGTCTCCGGAAGGCTGAAGCTTTCTTT. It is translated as CASSLRKAEAFF.

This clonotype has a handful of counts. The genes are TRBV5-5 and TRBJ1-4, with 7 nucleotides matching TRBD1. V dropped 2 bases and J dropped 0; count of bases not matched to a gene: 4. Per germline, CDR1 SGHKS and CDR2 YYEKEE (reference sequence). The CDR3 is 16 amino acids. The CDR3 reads CASSLRQGATNEKLFF. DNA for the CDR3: TGTGCCAGCAGCTTAAGACAGGGAGCAACTAATGAAAAACTGTTTTTT.

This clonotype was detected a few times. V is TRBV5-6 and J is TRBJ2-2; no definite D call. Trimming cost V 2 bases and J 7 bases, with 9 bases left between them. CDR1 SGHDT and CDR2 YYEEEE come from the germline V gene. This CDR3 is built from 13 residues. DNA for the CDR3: TGTGCCAGCAGCTTTGGCTCTCTCGGGGAGCTGTTTTTT. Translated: CASSFGSLGELFF.

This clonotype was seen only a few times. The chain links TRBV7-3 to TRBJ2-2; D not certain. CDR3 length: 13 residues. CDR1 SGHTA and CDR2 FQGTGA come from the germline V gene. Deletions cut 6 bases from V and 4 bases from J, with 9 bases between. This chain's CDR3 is CASRAQVTGELFF. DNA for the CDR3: TGTGCCAGCAGAGCTCAGGTCACCGGGGAGCTGTTTTTT.

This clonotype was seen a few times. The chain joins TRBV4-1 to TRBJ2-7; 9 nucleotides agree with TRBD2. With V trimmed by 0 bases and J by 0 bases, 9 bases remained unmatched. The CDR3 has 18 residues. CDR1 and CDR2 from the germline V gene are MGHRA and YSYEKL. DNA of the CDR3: TGCGCCAGCAGCCAAGATCTCCGCGGGAGGGGCCCCTCCTACGAGCAGTACTTC. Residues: CASSQDLRGRGPSYEQYF.

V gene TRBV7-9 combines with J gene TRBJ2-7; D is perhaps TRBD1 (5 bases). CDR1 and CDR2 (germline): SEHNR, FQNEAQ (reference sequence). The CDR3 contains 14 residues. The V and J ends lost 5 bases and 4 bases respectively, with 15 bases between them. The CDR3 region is CASSPLKGQYEQYF. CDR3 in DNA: TGTGCCAGCAGCCCACTCAAGGGGCAGTACGAGCAGTACTTC.

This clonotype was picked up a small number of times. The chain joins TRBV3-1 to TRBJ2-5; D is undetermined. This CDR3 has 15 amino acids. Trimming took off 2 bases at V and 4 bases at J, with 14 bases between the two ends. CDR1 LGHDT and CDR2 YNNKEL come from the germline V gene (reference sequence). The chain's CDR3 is CASSQSAPPRETQYF. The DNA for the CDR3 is TGTGCCAGCAGCCAATCGGCCCCACCTCGAGAGACCCAGTACTTC.

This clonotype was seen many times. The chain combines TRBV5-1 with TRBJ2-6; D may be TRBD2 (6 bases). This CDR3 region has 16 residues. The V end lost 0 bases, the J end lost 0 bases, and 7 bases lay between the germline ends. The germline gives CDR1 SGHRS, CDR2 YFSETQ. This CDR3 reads CASSLAGSSGANVLTF. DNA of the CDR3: TGCGCCAGCAGCTTGGCCGGGAGCTCTGGGGCCAACGTCCTGACTTTC.

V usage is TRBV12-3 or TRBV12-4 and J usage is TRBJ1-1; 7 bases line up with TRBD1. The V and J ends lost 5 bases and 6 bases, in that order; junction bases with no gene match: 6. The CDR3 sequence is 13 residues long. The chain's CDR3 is CASSPGGGPEAFF. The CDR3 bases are TGTGCCAGCAGTCCGGGAGGGGGCCCTGAAGCTTTCTTT.

The CDR3 bases are TGTGCCAGCAGCCCCCGGGGGCGGCAGTTCTTC. This encodes CASSPRGRQFF. The chain uses TRBV11-2 and TRBJ2-1; D is perhaps TRBD1 or TRBD2 (6 bases each). The CDR3 runs to 11 residues. Trimming removed 5 bases at V and 12 bases at J, with 11 bases between. Germline V CDR1 and CDR2: SGHAT, FQNNGV.

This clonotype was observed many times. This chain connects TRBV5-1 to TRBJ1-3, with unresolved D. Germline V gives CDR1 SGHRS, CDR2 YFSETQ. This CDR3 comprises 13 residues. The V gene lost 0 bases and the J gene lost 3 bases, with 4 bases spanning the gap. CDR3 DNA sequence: TGCGCCAGCAGCTTGGGTGGTGGAAACACCATATATTTT. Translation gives CASSLGGGNTIYF. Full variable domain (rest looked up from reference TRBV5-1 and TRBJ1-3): KAGVTQTPRYLIKTRGQQVTLSCSPISGHRSVSWYQQTPGQGLQFLFEYFSETQRNKGNFPGRFSGRQFSNSRSEMNVSTLELGDSALYLCASSLGGGNTIYFGEGSWLTVV.

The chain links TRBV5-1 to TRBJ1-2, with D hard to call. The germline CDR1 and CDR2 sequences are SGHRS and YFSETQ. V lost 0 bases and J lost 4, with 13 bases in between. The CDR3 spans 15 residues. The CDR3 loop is CASSLEGQLGYGYTF. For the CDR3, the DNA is TGCGCCAGCAGCTTGGAGGGTCAACTTGGCTATGGCTACACCTTC.